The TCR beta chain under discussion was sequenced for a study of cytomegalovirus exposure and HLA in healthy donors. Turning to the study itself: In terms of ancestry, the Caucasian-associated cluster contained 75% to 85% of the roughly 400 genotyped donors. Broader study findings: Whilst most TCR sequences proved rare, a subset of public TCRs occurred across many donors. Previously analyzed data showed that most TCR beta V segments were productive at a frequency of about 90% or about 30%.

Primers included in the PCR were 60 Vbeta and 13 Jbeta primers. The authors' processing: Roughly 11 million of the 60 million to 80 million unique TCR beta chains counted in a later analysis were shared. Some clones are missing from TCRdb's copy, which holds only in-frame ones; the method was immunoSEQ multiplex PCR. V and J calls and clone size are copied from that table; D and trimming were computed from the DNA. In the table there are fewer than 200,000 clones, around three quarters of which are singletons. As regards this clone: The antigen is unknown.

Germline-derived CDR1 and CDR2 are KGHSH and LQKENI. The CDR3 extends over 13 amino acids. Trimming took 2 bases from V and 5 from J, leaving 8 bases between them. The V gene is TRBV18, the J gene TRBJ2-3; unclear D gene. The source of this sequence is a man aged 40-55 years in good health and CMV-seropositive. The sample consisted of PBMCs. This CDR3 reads CASSPKSQDTQYF. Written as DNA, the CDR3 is TGTGCCAGCTCACCAAAATCACAAGATACGCAGTATTTT.